This T cell receptor beta chain was identified during a study of cytomegalovirus exposure and HLA in healthy donors. The CDR3 is 18 amino acids. Germline CDR1 reads LNHDA; CDR2 reads SQIVND (reference sequence). V shed 0 bases, J shed 6 bases, and the junction held 8 bases outside the gene matches. Primers included in the PCR were 60 Vbeta and 13 Jbeta primers. Sequenced by immunoSEQ multiplex PCR; TCRdb stores in-frame clones only, minus some. The repertoire includes 99,000 or so clones, 65% to 80% of them detected once, and about 5.3% sits in the top ten. V and J are TRBV19 and TRBJ2-1, with 13 bases identical to TRBD2. The sample taken for sequencing was PBMCs. The TCR originated in a male donor in good health and CMV-seronegative. The CDR3 DNA is TGTGCCAGTAGTATAGACCCCGGACTAGCGGGAGTCGTCAATGAGCAGTTCTTC. This translates into CASSIDPGLAGVVNEQFF.